Each of the 5 T cell receptor beta chains below was sequenced from the same sample in a study of cytomegalovirus exposure and HLA in healthy donors. The PCR contained 60 Vbeta and 13 Jbeta primers. The table came from immunoSEQ multiplex PCR; TCRdb's copy has only in-frame clones and leaves some out. The sample shows roughly 160,000 clones, roughly 78% of them seen only once. Material for sequencing was PBMCs. These receptors came from a woman in her fifties or sixties in good health and CMV-seropositive.

The J gene is TRBJ2-2, the V gene TRBV10-3, with 7 bases matching TRBD1. The CDR3 totals 13 residues. V shed 11 bases and J 4 bases; nucleotides not matched to a gene: 7. Germline values: CDR1 ENHRY, CDR2 SYGVKD. The CDR3 DNA sequence: TGTGCCGCAGGGACAGATCTCACCGGGGAGCTGTTTTTT. It codes for CAAGTDLTGELFF.

This chain links TRBV5-1 with TRBJ1-2; 7 bases are a match to TRBD1. Germline CDR1 SGHRS, CDR2 YFSETQ. V was clipped by 2 bases and J by 5 bases; unmatched bases: 6. The CDR3 is made up of 14 amino acids. The CDR3 DNA sequence: TGCGCCAGCAGCTTCCGACAGGGTGGGTATGGCTACACCTTC. Translation gives CASSFRQGGYGYTF.

V is TRBV27 and J is TRBJ2-2; the match to TRBD1 covers 7 bases. V was pared by 2 bases and J by 6 bases, with 9 bases of the junction left unmatched. Germline V lookup: CDR1 MNHEY, CDR2 SMNVEV (reference sequence). The length of the CDR3 is 16 residues. The CDR3 bases are TGTGCCAGCAGTTTAATGTGGGACAGAATCTCCGGGGAGCTGTTTTTT. It translates to CASSLMWDRISGELFF.

Only a few counts were recorded for this clone. The genes are TRBV7-9 and TRBJ1-4, with D perhaps matching TRBD1 (5 bases). This CDR3 has 18 residues. The V and J ends lost 2 bases and 4 bases respectively, with 20 bases between them. Germline V CDR1 and CDR2: SEHNR, FQNEAQ (reference sequence). CDR3 protein: CASSLILRRGRFNEKLFF. The CDR3 DNA is TGTGCCAGCAGCTTAATCTTGAGGCGGGGACGCTTTAATGAAAAACTGTTTTTT.

V is TRBV7-2 and J is TRBJ2-3; 10 nucleotides line up with TRBD2. Germline loops: CDR1 SGHTA, CDR2 FQGNSA. Unmatched junction bases numbered 12, after V lost 3 bases and J lost 0 bases. There are 19 residues in the CDR3. The CDR3 is CASSLTPRLAGASTDTQYF. CDR3 nucleotide sequence: TGTGCCAGCAGCTTGACGCCTCGCCTAGCGGGGGCTAGCACAGATACGCAGTATTTT.